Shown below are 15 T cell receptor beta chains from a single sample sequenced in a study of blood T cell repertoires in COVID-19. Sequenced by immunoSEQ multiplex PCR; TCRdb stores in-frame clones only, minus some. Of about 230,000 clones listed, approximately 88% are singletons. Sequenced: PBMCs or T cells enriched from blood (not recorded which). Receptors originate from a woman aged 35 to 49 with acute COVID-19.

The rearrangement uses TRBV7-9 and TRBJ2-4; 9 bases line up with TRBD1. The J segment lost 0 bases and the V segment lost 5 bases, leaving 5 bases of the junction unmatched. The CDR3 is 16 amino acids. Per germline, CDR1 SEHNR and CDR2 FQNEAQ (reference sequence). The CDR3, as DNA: TGTGCCAGCAGCCCGGGACAGGGTTTAGCCAAAAACATTCAGTACTTC. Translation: CASSPGQGLAKNIQYF.

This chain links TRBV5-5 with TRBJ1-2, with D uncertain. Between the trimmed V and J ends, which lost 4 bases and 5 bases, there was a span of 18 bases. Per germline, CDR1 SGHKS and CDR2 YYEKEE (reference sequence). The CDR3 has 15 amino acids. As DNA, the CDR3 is TGTGCCAGCAGCCCAAGCCCCCGCGTATTATATGGCTACACCTTC. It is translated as CASSPSPRVLYGYTF.

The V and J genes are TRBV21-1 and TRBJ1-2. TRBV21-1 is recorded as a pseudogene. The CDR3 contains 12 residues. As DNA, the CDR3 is TGTGCCAGCGATCGGGGACTTCACCGCTACACCTTC. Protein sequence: CASDRGLHRYTF.

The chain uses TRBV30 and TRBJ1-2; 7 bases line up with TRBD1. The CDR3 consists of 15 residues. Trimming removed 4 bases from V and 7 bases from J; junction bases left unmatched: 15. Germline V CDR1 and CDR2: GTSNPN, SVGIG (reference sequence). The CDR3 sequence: CAWTTGVLTGGGYTF. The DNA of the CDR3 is TGTGCCTGGACAACAGGGGTTTTAACTGGGGGTGGCTACACCTTC. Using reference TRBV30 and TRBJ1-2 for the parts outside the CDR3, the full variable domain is SQTIHQWPATLVQPVGSPLSLECTVEGTSNPNLYWYRQAAGRGLQLLFYSVGIGQISSEVPQNLSASRPQDRQFILSSKKLLLSDSGFYLCAWTTGVLTGGGYTFGSGTRLTVV.

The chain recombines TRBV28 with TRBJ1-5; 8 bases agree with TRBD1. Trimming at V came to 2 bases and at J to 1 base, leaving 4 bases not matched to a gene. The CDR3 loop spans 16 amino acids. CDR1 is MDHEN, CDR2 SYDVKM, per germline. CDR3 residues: CASSLPGGRSNQPQHF. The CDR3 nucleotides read TGTGCCAGCAGTTTACCAGGGGGCAGAAGCAATCAGCCCCAGCATTTT.

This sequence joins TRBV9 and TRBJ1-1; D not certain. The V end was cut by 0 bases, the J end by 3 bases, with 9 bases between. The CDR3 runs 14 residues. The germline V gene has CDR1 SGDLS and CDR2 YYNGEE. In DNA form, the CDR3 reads TGTGCCAGCAGCGTAGGGAATGCGGACACTGAAGCTTTCTTT. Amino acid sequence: CASSVGNADTEAFF. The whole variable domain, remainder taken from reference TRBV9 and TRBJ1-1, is DSGVTQTPKHLITATGQRVTLRCSPRSGDLSVYWYQQSLDQGLQFLIQYYNGEERAKGNILERFSAQQFPDLHSELNLSSLELGDSALYFCASSVGNADTEAFFGQGTRLTVV.

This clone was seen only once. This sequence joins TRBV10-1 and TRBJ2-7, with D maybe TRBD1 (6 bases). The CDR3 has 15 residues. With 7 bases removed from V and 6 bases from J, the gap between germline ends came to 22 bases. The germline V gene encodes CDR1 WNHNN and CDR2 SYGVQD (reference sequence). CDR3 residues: CASNITGTLKCEQYF. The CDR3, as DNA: TGCGCCAGCAATATCACCGGGACACTTAAGTGCGAGCAGTACTTC.

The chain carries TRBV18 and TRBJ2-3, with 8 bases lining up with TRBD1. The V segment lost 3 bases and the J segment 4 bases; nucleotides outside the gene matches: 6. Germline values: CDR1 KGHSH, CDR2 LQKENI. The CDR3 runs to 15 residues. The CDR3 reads CASSPNRGFPDTQYF. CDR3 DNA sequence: TGTGCCAGCTCACCCAACAGGGGGTTCCCAGATACGCAGTATTTT.

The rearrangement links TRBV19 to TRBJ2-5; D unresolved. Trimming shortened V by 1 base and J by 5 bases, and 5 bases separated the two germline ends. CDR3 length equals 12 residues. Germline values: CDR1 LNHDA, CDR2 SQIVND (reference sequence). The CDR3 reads CASSIGDETQYF. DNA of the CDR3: TGTGCCAGTAGTATAGGCGATGAGACCCAGTACTTC.

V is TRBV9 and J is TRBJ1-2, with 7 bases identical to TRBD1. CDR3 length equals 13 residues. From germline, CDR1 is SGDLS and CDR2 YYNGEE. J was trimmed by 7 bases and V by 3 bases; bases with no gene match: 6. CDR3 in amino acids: CASSGDRTGGYTF. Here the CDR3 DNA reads TGTGCCAGCAGCGGCGACAGGACAGGTGGCTACACCTTC. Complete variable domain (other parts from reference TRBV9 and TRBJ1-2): DSGVTQTPKHLITATGQRVTLRCSPRSGDLSVYWYQQSLDQGLQFLIQYYNGEERAKGNILERFSAQQFPDLHSELNLSSLELGDSALYFCASSGDRTGGYTFGSGTRLTVV.

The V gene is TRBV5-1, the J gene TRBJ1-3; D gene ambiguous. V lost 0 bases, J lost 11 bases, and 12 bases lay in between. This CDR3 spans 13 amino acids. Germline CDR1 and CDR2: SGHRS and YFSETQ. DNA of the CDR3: TGCGCCAGCAGCTTGGCCGGGGTCTCGGCCATATATTTT. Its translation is CASSLAGVSAIYF.

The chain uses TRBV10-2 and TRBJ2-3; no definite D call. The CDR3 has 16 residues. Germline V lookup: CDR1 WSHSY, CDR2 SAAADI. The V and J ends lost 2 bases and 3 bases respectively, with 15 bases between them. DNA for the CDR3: TGCGCCAGCAGTGAGCCCGACCGGAGTGGTACAGATACGCAGTATTTT. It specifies CASSEPDRSGTDTQYF.

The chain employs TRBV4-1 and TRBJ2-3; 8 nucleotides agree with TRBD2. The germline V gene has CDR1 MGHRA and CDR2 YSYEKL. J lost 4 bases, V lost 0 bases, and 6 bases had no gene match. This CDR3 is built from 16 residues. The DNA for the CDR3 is TGCGCCAGCAGCCAAGATCCGGGAGGGGCTGCAGATACGCAGTATTTT. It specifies CASSQDPGGAADTQYF.

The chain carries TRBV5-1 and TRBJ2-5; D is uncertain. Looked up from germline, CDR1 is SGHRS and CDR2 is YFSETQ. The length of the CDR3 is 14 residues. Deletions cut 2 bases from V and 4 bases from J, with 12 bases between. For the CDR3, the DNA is TGCGCCAGCAGCTTTCGGCCTAGTGGAGAGACCCAGTACTTC. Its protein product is CASSFRPSGETQYF.

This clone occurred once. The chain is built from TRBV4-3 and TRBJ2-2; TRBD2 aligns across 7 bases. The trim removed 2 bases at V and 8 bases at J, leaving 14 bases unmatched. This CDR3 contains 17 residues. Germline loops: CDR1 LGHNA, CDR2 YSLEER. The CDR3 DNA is TGCGCCAGCAGCCAACAGAGCGGGGAATCCCATCGGGGGGAGCTGTTTTTT. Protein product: CASSQQSGESHRGELFF.